A single sample is the source of the 13 T cell receptor beta chains below, sequenced in a study of beta chain features in type 1 diabetes. The authors reverse transcribed all of the isolated RNA, so sequencing captured expressed TCRB transcripts. Sequenced by immunoSEQ multiplex PCR; TCRdb stores in-frame clones only, minus some. The table shows about 140,000 clones, with about 7% occurring only once. The sample was central memory CD4+ T cells from blood. The receptors were sampled from a woman in her 30s in good health.

The chain joins TRBV11-1 to TRBJ1-1; tentative D call: TRBD1 (6 bases). The CDR3 is 15 amino acids. Trimming left V 0 bases short and J 1 base short, with 9 bases between. CDR1 and CDR2 from the germline V gene are SGHAT and FQDESV (reference sequence). CDR3 nucleotides: TGTGCCAGCAGCTTAGCGGTGGGGGCGAACACTGAAGCTTTCTTT. Translation gives CASSLAVGANTEAFF.

There are a few counts of this clone. The rearrangement joins TRBV19 to TRBJ1-5, with TRBD1 matching over 8 bases. V was pared by 5 bases and J by 9 bases, with 9 bases of the junction left unmatched. The CDR3 runs to 14 residues. The germline gives CDR1 LNHDA, CDR2 SQIVND (reference sequence). The CDR3 bases are TGTGCCAGTAGTTCTTACAGGGGGATGCTGCCCCAGCATTTT. Translating it yields CASSSYRGMLPQHF.

This clone was seen only a few times. The chain uses TRBV7-2 and TRBJ2-2, with no clear D. Trimming pared 0 bases from V and 1 base from J, leaving 6 bases between. Per germline, CDR1 SGHTA and CDR2 FQGNSA. This CDR3 has 15 amino acids. The CDR3 region is CASSLAPGNTGELFF. DNA of the CDR3: TGTGCCAGCAGCTTAGCACCCGGGAACACCGGGGAGCTGTTTTTT.

This clone was seen many times. The J gene is TRBJ1-1, the V gene TRBV7-9; D remains ambiguous. The V gene's germline CDR1 is SEHNR and CDR2 FQNEAQ (reference sequence). The CDR3 extends over 12 amino acids. V was pared by 4 bases and J by 2 bases, with 5 bases between. CDR3 sequence: CASSSSNTEAFF. CDR3 DNA sequence: TGTGCCAGCAGCTCGAGTAACACTGAAGCTTTCTTT.

This sequence joins TRBV19 and TRBJ1-2; D is uncertain. V was pared by 5 bases and J by 1 base, with 8 bases between. This CDR3 is built from 13 residues. Germline-derived CDR1 and CDR2 are LNHDA and SQIVND (reference sequence). The CDR3 DNA reads as TGTGCCAGTAGTCCCCAGGTTAACTATGGCTACACCTTC. Translated, it gives CASSPQVNYGYTF.

This clone was detected a few times. This chain connects TRBV9 to TRBJ2-5; 14 bases are a match to TRBD2. Germline CDR1 is SGDLS and CDR2 is YYNGEE. This CDR3 is 16 amino acids long. V lost 3 bases to trimming and J lost 2 bases; unmatched junction nucleotides: 3. CDR3 DNA sequence: TGTGCCAGCAGCGGAGGACTAGCGGGAGGACAAGAGACCCAGTACTTC. As protein: CASSGGLAGGQETQYF.

This clone came up a few times. The chain uses TRBV18 and TRBJ2-1; 8 bases are shared with TRBD2. The CDR3 covers 17 residues. Trimming cost V 4 bases and J 5 bases; bases outside gene matches: 13. Germline V lookup: CDR1 KGHSH, CDR2 LQKENI. The CDR3 here is CASSRNTGTRGNNEQFF. As DNA, the CDR3 is TGTGCCAGCTCACGCAATACCGGGACTAGAGGGAACAATGAGCAGTTCTTC. The complete variable domain, with remaining parts taken from reference TRBV18 and TRBJ2-1, reads NAGVMQNPRHLVRRRGQEARLRCSPMKGHSHVYWYRQLPEEGLKFMVYLQKENIIDESGMPKERFSAEFPKEGPSILRIQQVVRGDSAAYFCASSRNTGTRGNNEQFFGPGTRLTVL.

This clone was recorded a few times. This chain joins TRBV28 and TRBJ1-5, with D uncertain. The CDR3 has 14 amino acids. Germline values: CDR1 MDHEN, CDR2 SYDVKM. V was trimmed by 4 bases and J by 11 bases, leaving 18 bases between them. The chain's CDR3 is CASSSVSGLLTQHF. The CDR3 DNA is TGTGCCAGCAGTTCCGTTTCCGGACTATTGACCCAGCATTTT.

This clone was detected only once. This chain uses TRBV5-1 with TRBJ1-3; D is possibly TRBD1 (6 bases). This CDR3 has 16 amino acids. CDR1 and CDR2 (germline): SGHRS, YFSETQ. V was cut by 1 base and J by 0 bases, with 11 bases left in between. Written as DNA, the CDR3 is TGCGCCAGCAGCTTGATGGACAGAAGCTCTGGAAACACCATATATTTT. Translating gives CASSLMDRSSGNTIYF.

There are many counts of this clone. The chain recombines TRBV19 with TRBJ2-2; no clear D. Trimming took off 6 bases at V and 3 bases at J, with 11 bases between the two ends. CDR3 length equals 14 residues. Germline CDR1 and CDR2: LNHDA and SQIVND (reference sequence). The CDR3 DNA reads as TGTGCCAGTAGCCTCCGACTTGACACCGGGGAGCTGTTTTTT. Protein sequence: CASSLRLDTGELFF.

The chain combines TRBV7-8 with TRBJ2-7; D is uncertain. This CDR3 has 14 residues. Germline-derived CDR1 and CDR2 are SGHVS and FQNEAQ. The V end was cut by 0 bases, the J end by 1 base, with 7 bases between. CDR3 bases: TGTGCCAGCAGCTTAGCGCTCCTATCCTACGAGCAGTACTTC. Amino acids: CASSLALLSYEQYF.

This clone came up a few times. This chain links TRBV6-1 with TRBJ1-1; 7 nucleotides match TRBD1. Trimming took 5 bases from V and 4 from J; bases not matched to a gene: 1. The germline V gene has CDR1 MNHNS and CDR2 SASEGT. CDR3 length: 12 residues. CDR3 nucleotides: TGTGCCAGCAGTAGGGACAGCACTGAAGCTTTCTTT. Amino acid sequence: CASSRDSTEAFF.

This clone was seen a handful of times. The genes are TRBV29-1 and TRBJ2-5; 8 nucleotides align to TRBD1. Germline CDR1 reads SQVTM; CDR2 reads ANQGSEA. The length of the CDR3 is 12 residues. The V segment lost 3 bases and the J segment 8 bases; nucleotides outside the gene matches: 5. The chain's CDR3 is CSVDTDRATQYF. The CDR3 DNA follows: TGCAGCGTTGACACGGACAGGGCAACCCAGTACTTC. Full variable domain (rest looked up from reference TRBV29-1 and TRBJ2-5): SAVISQKPSRDICQRGTSLTIQCQVDSQVTMMFWYRQQPGQSLTLIATANQGSEATYESGFVIDKFPISRPNLTFSTLTVSNMSPEDSSIYLCSVDTDRATQYFGPGTRLLVL.